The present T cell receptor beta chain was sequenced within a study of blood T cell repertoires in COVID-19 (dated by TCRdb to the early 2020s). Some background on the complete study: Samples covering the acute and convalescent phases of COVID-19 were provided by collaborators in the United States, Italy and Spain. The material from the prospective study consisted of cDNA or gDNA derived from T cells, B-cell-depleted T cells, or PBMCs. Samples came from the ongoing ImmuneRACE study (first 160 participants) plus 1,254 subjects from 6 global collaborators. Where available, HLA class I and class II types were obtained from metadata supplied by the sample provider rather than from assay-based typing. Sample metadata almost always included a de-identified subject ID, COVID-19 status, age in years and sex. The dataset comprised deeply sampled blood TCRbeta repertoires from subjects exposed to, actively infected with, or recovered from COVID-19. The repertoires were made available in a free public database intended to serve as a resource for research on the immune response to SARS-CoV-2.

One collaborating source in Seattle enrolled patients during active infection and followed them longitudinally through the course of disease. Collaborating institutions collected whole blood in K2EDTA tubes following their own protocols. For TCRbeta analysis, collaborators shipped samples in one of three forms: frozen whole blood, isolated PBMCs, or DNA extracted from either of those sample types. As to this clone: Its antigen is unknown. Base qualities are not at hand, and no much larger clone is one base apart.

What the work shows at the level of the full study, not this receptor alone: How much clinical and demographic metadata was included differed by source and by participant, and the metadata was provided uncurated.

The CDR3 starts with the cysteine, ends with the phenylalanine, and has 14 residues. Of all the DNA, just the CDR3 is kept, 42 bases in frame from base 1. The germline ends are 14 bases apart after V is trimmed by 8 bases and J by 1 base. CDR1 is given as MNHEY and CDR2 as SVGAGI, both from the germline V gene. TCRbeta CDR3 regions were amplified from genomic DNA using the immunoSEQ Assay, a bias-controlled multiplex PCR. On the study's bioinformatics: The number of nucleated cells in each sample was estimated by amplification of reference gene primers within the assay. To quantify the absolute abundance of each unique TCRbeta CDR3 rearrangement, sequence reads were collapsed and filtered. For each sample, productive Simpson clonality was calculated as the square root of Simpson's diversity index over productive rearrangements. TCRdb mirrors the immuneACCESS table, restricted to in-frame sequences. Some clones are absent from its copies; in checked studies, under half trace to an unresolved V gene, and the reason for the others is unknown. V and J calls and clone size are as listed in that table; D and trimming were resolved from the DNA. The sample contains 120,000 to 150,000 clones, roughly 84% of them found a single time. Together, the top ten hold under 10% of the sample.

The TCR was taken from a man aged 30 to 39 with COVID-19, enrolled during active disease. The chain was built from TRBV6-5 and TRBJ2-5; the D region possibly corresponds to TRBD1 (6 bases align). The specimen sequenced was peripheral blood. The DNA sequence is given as TGTGCCAGCGGGCTTCGCAGGGGCCAAGAGACCCAGTACTTC. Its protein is CASGLRRGQETQYF.